This TCR beta chain appears in the sequencing data of a study of response to subunit inactivated influenza vaccine. V lost 7 bases to trimming and J lost 7 bases, with 20 bases between them. CDR1 and CDR2 from the germline V gene are MNHEY and SVGEGT. This CDR3 contains 15 residues. Each CDR3 protein is one row after TCRdb ran MiXCR on the RT-PCR reads. The sample has just under 550,000 distinct CDR3 sequences, under 25% seen once. These data also formed part of another study, on T cells expressing NK-cell markers. From that report: Synthesis of TCR beta cDNA relied on 5'RACE template switching carrying UMIs. It was sorted CD3+CD56-NKG2C+, CD3+CD56+NKG2C- and CD3+CD56+NKG2C+ T cells that provided the TCR beta repertoires. Restriction of the sorted population to alpha-beta TCR T cells was achieved in several experiments with an anti-gamma-delta TCR antibody.

This receptor was identified in a middle-aged man who received an inactivated influenza vaccine. The sample in question was CD4+ T cells sorted from PBMCs, obtained about 12 days after vaccination. The genes are TRBV6-2 or TRBV6-3 and TRBJ2-1; D might be TRBD1 (5 bases). CDR3 in amino acids: CASTSLGRARNEQFF. The CDR3 DNA follows: TGTGCCAGCACCTCACTGGGCAGGGCTAGGAATGAGCAGTTCTTC.